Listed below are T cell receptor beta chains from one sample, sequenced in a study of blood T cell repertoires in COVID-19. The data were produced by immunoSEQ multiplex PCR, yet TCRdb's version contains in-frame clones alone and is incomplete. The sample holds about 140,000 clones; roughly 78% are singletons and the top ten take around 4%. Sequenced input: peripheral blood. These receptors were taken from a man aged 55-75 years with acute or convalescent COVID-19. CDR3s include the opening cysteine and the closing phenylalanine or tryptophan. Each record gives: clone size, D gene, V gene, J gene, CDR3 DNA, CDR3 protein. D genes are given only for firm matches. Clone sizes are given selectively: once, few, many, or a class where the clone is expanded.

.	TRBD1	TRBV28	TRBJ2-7	TGTGCCAGCAGTCCTGGGACAGGCATTAGAGAGCAGTACTTC	CASSPGTGIREQYF
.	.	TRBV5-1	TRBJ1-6	TGCGCCAGCAGCGAATCGGCCACGAGGTATCGTTCACCCCTCCACTTT	CASSESATRYRSPLHF
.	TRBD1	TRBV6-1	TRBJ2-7	TGTGCCAGCAATCCCCGACAGGGGGCTACCTACGAGCAGTACTTC	CASNPRQGATYEQYF
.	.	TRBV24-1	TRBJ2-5	TGTGCCACCAGTGATTTGTACGGGACTGACTCGGGGAGGGAGACCCAGTACTTC	CATSDLYGTDSGRETQYF
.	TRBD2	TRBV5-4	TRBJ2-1	TGTGCCAGCAGCCCCGGGACTAGCGGGTTAGCCTACAATGAGCAGTTCTTC	CASSPGTSGLAYNEQFF
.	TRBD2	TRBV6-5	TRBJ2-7	TGTGCCAGCGGGACTAGCGGGATGTACGAGCAGTACTTC	CASGTSGMYEQYF
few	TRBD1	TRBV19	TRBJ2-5	TGTGCCACCTCATGGACAGGCGGGGAGACCCAGTACTTC	CATSWTGGETQYF
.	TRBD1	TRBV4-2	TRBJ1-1	TGTGCCAGCAGCCAAGGACAGGGGCAAGGGACTGAAGCTTTCTTT	CASSQGQGQGTEAFF
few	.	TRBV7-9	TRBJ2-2	TGTGCCAGCAGCTCCCCTAGCGTTCCCCTAGGGCCGAACACCGGGGAGCTGTTTTTT	CASSSPSVPLGPNTGELFF
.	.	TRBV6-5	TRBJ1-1	TGTGCCAGCAGGCGGAGGACGGCGAACACTGAAGCTTTCTTT	CASRRRTANTEAFF
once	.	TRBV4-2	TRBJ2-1	TGTGCCAGCAGCAGATGGGACTCGAGCTCCTACAATGAGCAGTTCTTC	CASSRWDSSSYNEQFF